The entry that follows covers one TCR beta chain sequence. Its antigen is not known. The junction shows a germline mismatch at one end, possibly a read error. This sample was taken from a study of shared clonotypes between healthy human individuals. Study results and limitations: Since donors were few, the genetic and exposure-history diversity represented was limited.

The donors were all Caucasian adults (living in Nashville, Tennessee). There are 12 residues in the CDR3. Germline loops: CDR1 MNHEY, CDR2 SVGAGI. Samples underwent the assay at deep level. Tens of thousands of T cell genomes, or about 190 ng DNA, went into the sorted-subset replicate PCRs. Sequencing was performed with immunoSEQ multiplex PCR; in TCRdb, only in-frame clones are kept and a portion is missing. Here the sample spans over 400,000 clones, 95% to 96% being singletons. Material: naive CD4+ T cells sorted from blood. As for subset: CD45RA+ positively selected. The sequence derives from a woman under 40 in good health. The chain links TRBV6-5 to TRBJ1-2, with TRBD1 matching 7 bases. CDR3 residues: CASSQMTGRVHF. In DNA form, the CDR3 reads TGTGCCAGCAGCCAAATGACAGGGAGGGTTCACTTC.